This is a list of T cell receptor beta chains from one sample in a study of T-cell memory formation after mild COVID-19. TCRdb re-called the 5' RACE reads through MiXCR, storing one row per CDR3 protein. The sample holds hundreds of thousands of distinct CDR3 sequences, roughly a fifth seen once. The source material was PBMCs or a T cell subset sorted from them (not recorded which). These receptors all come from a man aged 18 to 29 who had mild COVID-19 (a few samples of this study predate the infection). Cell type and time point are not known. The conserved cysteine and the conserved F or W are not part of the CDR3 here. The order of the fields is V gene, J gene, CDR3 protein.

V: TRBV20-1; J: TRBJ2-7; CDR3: SARVRDRGSEQY
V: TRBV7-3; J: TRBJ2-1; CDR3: ASSLYSRGNEQF
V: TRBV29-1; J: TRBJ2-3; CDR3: SVEEGGFATDTQY
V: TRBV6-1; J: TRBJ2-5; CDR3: ASGGGATGEAQY
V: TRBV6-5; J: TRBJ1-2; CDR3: ASRKGYGYT
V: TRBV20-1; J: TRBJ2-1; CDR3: SARGSIHSYNEQF
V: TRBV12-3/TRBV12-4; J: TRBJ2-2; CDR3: ASSAIPTSGNTGELF
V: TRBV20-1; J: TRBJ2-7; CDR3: SARVAGSYYEQY
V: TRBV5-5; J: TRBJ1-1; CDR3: ASSFQGGTEAF
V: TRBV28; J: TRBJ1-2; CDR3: ASSRGQASGGYT
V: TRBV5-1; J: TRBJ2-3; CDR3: ASISTDTQY
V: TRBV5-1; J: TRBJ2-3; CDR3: ASRAGTSGVADTQY
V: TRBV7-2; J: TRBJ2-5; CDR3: ASSPQGGATQY
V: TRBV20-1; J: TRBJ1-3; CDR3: SARDPTEFGNTIY
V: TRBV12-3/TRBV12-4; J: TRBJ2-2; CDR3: ASRSAGTENTGELF